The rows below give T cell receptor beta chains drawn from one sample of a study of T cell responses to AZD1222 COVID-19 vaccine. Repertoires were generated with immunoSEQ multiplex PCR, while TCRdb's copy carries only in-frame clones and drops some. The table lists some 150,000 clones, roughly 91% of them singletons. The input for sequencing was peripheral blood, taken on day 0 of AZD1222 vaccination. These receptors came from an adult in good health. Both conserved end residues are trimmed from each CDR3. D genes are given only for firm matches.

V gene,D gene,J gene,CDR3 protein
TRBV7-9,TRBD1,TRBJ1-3,ASSREGASSGNTIY
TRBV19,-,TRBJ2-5,ASSIEGFRSPQETQY
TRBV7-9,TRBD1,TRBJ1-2,ASSIQGALKNYGYT
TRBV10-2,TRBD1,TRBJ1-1,ASRLGQITEAF
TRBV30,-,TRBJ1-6,AWSRTRDSPLH
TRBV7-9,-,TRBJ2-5,ASSLYPETQY
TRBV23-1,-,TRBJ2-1,ASRWGTAGYNEQF
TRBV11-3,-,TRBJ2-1,ASSGGSNEQF
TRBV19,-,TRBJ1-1,ASSLLGGTEAF
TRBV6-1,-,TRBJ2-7,ASSEATESSYEQY
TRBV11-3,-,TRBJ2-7,ASSLDGSTTYEQY